One sample yielded the 2 T cell receptor beta chains listed below, sequenced in a study of shared clonotypes between healthy human individuals. The data were produced by immunoSEQ multiplex PCR, yet TCRdb's version contains in-frame clones alone and is incomplete. The sample has 2 million to 2.5 million clones; approximately 94% are singletons. Sequenced material: naive CD4+ T cells sorted from blood. This sample's subset: CD45RA+ positively selected. Every receptor here comes from a man younger than 30 in good health.

V and J are TRBV9 and TRBJ1-4, with 7 bases aligning to TRBD1. In germline, CDR1 is SGDLS, CDR2 YYNGEE. After removal of 3 bases from V and 11 bases from J, the junction contained 22 bases not matched to a gene. The CDR3 runs to 18 residues. CDR3 bases: TGTGCCAGCAGCGAAGCCCGGTTGGAGACAGGGCTGTTCGGGAAACTGTTTTTT. It encodes CASSEARLETGLFGKLFF.

J is TRBJ2-1 and V is TRBV6-5, with 7 bases fitting TRBD2. The germline gives CDR1 MNHEY, CDR2 SVGAGI. V dropped 5 bases and J dropped 5; count of bases not matched to a gene: 3. The CDR3 has 13 amino acids. CDR3 residues: CASSRGTNNEQFF. In DNA, the CDR3 is TGTGCCAGCAGTCGAGGGACTAACAATGAGCAGTTCTTC.